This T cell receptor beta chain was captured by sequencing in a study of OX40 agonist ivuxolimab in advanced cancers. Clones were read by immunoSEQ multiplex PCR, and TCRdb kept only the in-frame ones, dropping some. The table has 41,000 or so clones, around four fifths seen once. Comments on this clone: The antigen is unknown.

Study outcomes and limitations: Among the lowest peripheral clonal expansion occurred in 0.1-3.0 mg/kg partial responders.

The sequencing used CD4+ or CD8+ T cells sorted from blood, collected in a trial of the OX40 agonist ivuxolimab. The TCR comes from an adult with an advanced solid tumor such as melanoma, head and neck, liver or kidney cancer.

The CDR3 sequence is CATSVFGRGLTNEKLFF. The CDR3 DNA is TGTGCCACTTCGGTATTTGGGAGGGGGCTAACTAATGAAAAACTGTTTTTT. This chain uses TRBV27 with TRBJ1-4, with 7 bases aligning to TRBD1. The CDR3 is made up of 17 amino acids. The germline CDR1 and CDR2 sequences are MNHEY and SMNVEV (reference sequence). Trimming took 10 bases from V and 1 from J; bases not matched to a gene: 15.